This is a list of T cell receptor beta chains from one sample in a study of beta chain features in type 1 diabetes. The protocol was immunoSEQ multiplex PCR, while the TCRdb copy is restricted to in-frame clones and leaves out a portion. The sample lists some 660,000 clones; 11% to 15% were seen once. Sequencing was performed on naive CD4+ T cells from blood. These receptors originate from a man aged 18 to 29 with type 1 diabetes. CDR3s leave out the opening cysteine and the closing phenylalanine or tryptophan.

CDR3 protein: ASSPGFSGANVLT; J gene: TRBJ2-6; V gene: TRBV27; CDR3 length: 13
CDR3 protein: ASSFLAGTYNEQF; J gene: TRBJ2-1; V gene: TRBV5-4; CDR3 length: 13
CDR3 protein: ASSPPRATDTQY; J gene: TRBJ2-3; V gene: TRBV18; CDR3 length: 12
CDR3 protein: ASSEALPMDTQY; J gene: TRBJ2-3; V gene: TRBV2; CDR3 length: 12
CDR3 protein: ASSLFLAFTGELF; J gene: TRBJ2-2; V gene: TRBV5-1; CDR3 length: 13
CDR3 protein: ASSLAGAGNGNTIY; J gene: TRBJ1-3; V gene: TRBV28; CDR3 length: 14
CDR3 protein: ASSLAAAYSYEQY; J gene: TRBJ2-7; V gene: TRBV5-1; CDR3 length: 13
CDR3 protein: ASSQDEGFYNEQF; J gene: TRBJ2-1; V gene: TRBV4-3; CDR3 length: 13
CDR3 protein: ASSQHLRGAGLTGEQF; J gene: TRBJ2-1; V gene: TRBV14; CDR3 length: 16
CDR3 protein: APFGVPPPKQQY; J gene: TRBJ2-7; V gene: TRBV30; CDR3 length: 12
CDR3 protein: ASSRRGVDTEAF; J gene: TRBJ1-1; V gene: TRBV4-2; CDR3 length: 12
CDR3 protein: ASSRDLHSPLH; J gene: TRBJ1-6; V gene: TRBV18; CDR3 length: 11
CDR3 protein: ASSVSESGGELF; J gene: TRBJ2-2; V gene: TRBV9; CDR3 length: 12
CDR3 protein: SVIGQGGTNEKLF; J gene: TRBJ1-4; V gene: TRBV29-1; CDR3 length: 13
CDR3 protein: SVASTTNYGYT; J gene: TRBJ1-2; V gene: TRBV29-1; CDR3 length: 11
CDR3 protein: ASSSDGRRT; J gene: TRBJ1-2; V gene: TRBV2; CDR3 length: 9
CDR3 protein: ASSPIVGGVYGYT; J gene: TRBJ1-2; V gene: TRBV4-1; CDR3 length: 13
CDR3 protein: SVGWELDNEQF; J gene: TRBJ2-1; V gene: TRBV29-1; CDR3 length: 11
CDR3 protein: SVEETQY; J gene: TRBJ2-5; V gene: TRBV20-1; CDR3 length: 7
CDR3 protein: AWSGVQGYNEQF; J gene: TRBJ2-1; V gene: TRBV30; CDR3 length: 12
CDR3 protein: ASGTRDTTYEQY; J gene: TRBJ2-7; V gene: TRBV7-2; CDR3 length: 12
CDR3 protein: ASSSFGLAGGYEQY; J gene: TRBJ2-7; V gene: TRBV7-2; CDR3 length: 14
CDR3 protein: ASSPTGDTQY; J gene: TRBJ2-3; V gene: TRBV18; CDR3 length: 10
CDR3 protein: ASSFPTSGGALNTQY; J gene: TRBJ2-3; V gene: TRBV5-1; CDR3 length: 15
CDR3 protein: ASSVAWGLYNEQF; J gene: TRBJ2-1; V gene: TRBV7-2; CDR3 length: 13
CDR3 protein: ASRQDRGSGTEAF; J gene: TRBJ1-1; V gene: TRBV5-4; CDR3 length: 13
CDR3 protein: AWRGQGGYQPQH; J gene: TRBJ1-5; V gene: TRBV30; CDR3 length: 12
CDR3 protein: AWSPLGNQPQH; J gene: TRBJ1-5; V gene: TRBV30; CDR3 length: 11
CDR3 protein: AIKPQDYGYT; J gene: TRBJ1-2; V gene: TRBV10-3; CDR3 length: 10
CDR3 protein: AISESQGSVGNQPQH; J gene: TRBJ1-5; V gene: TRBV10-3; CDR3 length: 15
CDR3 protein: SAVREVGYEQY; J gene: TRBJ2-7; V gene: TRBV29-1; CDR3 length: 11
CDR3 protein: ASSSPYNEQF; J gene: TRBJ2-1; V gene: TRBV28; CDR3 length: 10
CDR3 protein: AWSGTRHEQY; J gene: TRBJ2-7; V gene: TRBV30; CDR3 length: 10